The present TCR beta chain was sequenced within a study of identical twins (dated by TCRdb to the mid-2010s). Study-level background: To test whether fetal clonotypes persist, this study deep-sequenced TCR alpha and beta repertoires from monozygotic twins, from unrelated adults of various ages, and from cord blood. Replicate twin experiments were performed at different times using different library preparation protocols to rule out contamination.

The CDR3 numbers 14 residues from cysteine through phenylalanine. Only the CDR3 region is kept as DNA, spanning 42 bases read in frame from base 1. Per the germline V gene (reference sequence), SGHKS is the CDR1 and YYEKEE is the CDR2. V loses 4 bases of germline sequence and J loses 7 bases, and the interval between the two ends is 18 bases. Notes on this clonotype: It has no known antigen specificity. No much larger clone exists at a distance of one base, and base qualities are not known.

Summary of the overall study and its limitations: Because the same donors could not be followed over many years, the conclusions relied on cross-sectional statistical analysis. Fewer insertions were carried by abundant cord blood beta clonotypes; a weaker similar trend was observed in young adult naive repertoires, while no such trend was observed in memory repertoires. Out-of-frame TCR alpha sharing in monozygotic twins was systematically underestimated by recombination models, whereas sharing between unrelated individuals was in agreement with the recombination models. In beta out-of-frame sequences, excess twin sharing was weaker, because having fewer shared sequences lowered the signal-to-noise ratio. Invariant T cells such as MAIT and iNKT could partly confound zero-insertion analyses, although diverse VJ usage argued against such confounding for most clonotypes. Compared with coincidental sharing between unrelated individuals, out-of-frame TCR alpha sequences shared between twins had an excess of sequences with low generation probability.

To prepare the library, 5' RACE was applied. The sample was run on an Illumina HiSeq 2000. A universal primer binding site was introduced by template switching, and a unique molecular identifier was present in the final cDNA, enabling accurate counting of TCR cDNA molecules. Specific primers in the conserved constant-segment region were used to synthesize first-strand cDNA for the TCR alpha and beta chains. To control for contamination, every cDNA library carried two barcodes: a SMART-Mk sample barcode plus Illumina barcodes. TruSeq adapter sequences and Illumina sample barcodes were added in two successive PCR steps. The TCR alpha and beta cDNA libraries were sequenced on the Illumina HiSeq platform using custom primers. The study's processing was this. MiGEC was used to process raw reads and extract unique molecular identifiers, and MiXCR was used to find CDR3 positions. Recombination models were inferred per individual with the repgenHMM and IGoR tools using an EM algorithm. Shared clonotypes were analyzed with the tcR package in R, and sharing was normalized by the product of cloneset sizes. To study raw recombination without the effects of thymic and clonal selection, out-of-frame nonproductive sequences were analyzed. TCRdb redid the processing of the public reads, applying fastp at Q25 and MiXCR, and retained in-frame beta chains. Rows matching on CDR3 protein sequence are summarized as one entry with the most common DNA and genes. TCRdb's processing, not the study's, gives the V and J calls here. The sample records hundreds of thousands of distinct CDR3 sequences, 24% of which are singletons. The ten top clones hold 2.9% of the sample.

Every donor in the study was a healthy Caucasian. The twin cohort comprised three pairs of female monozygotic twins, all aged roughly 18 to 30 years. Positive isolation kits from Invitrogen were used to isolate CD4+ and CD8+ T cell populations. This sample also appeared in a second study, on T cells expressing NK-cell markers. The second study's authors report: TCR beta-chain repertoires were profiled in sorted CD3+CD56+NKG2C+, CD3+CD56+NKG2C- and CD3+CD56-NKG2C+ T-cell subsets from eight donors. Among the eight sequenced donors, seven were HCMV-seropositive and one was HCMV-seronegative. To restrict sorting to alphabetaTCR-expressing T cells, an anti-gammadeltaTCR antibody was added in several experiments. In a handful of donors, the dominant CD3+CD56+NKG2C+ clonotypes ranked among the top 10 CD8+ clonotypes, making up roughly 1.0-8% of CD8+ T cells. Those dominant clonotypes were again the most abundant among CD3+CD56-NKG2C+ cells in a handful of donors, at about 28.3-65%. It remained unclear whether the expanded NKG2C-expressing T cell clones were specific for HCMV antigens. The study sequenced eight donors, all healthy volunteers chosen at random: three men and five women. To determine HCMV serostatus, a commercial ELISA kit was used to detect HCMV-specific IgG in serum. Reads were demultiplexed and grouped by UMI with MIGEC, and clonotypes were assembled and quantified with MiTCR. To exclude erroneous sequences, any TCR cDNA sequence not supported by at least two reads was discarded. Downstream repertoire analysis used the tcR package, and clonotypes were matched across fractions by CDR3 nucleotide sequence plus V segment. Antigen specificity was annotated against VDJdb with VDJmatch, allowing one amino acid substitution in CDR3.

Material: CD4+ T cells sorted from blood. This chain is built from TRBV5-5 and TRBJ2-7; a weak D assignment points to TRBD2 (6 bases agree). The sequence was collected from a woman under 30 in good health. The DNA sequence is TGTGCCAGCAGCGCGGGACGTAGGGGTATTGAGCAGTACTTC. Translated, it reads CASSAGRRGIEQYF. The variable domain in full, with residues beyond the CDR3 obtained from the reference TRBV5-5 and TRBJ2-7 genes, is DAGVTQSPTHLIKTRGQQVTLRCSPISGHKSVSWYQQVLGQGPQFIFQYYEKEERGRGNFPDRFSARQFPNYSSELNVNALLLGDSALYLCASSAGRRGIEQYFGPGTRLTVT.